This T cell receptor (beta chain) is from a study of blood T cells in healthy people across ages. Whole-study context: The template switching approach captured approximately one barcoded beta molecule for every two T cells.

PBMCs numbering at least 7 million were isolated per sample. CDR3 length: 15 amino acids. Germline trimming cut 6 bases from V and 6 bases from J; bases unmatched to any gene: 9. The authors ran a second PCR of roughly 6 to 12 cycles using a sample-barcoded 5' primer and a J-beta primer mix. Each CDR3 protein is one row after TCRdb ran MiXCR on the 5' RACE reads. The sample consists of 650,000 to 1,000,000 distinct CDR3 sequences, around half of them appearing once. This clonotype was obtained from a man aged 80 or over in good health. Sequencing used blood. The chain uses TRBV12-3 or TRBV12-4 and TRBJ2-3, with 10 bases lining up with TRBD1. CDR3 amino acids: CASSHGTGEGDTQYF. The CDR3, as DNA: TGTGCCAGCAGCCACGGGACAGGGGAAGGTGATACGCAGTATTTT.